The entry that follows covers one TCR beta chain sequence. Antigen: not known. The data originate from a study of vaccination and CD4 T cells after COVID-19. About the study: Post-vaccine sample collection happened at a median of 72 days after dose two, ranging 14 to 241.

Sequencing of cultured CD4+ T cell DNA used the Oncomine TCR Beta short-read assay. MiXCR, run by TCRdb on the PCR reads, gives a single entry per CDR3 protein. Of about 10,000 distinct CDR3 sequences in the sample, about 60% are singletons; the top ten hold around a quarter. The length of the CDR3 is 11 residues. From germline, CDR1 is MNHNS and CDR2 SASEGT. V gave up 8 bases and J gave up 2 bases, with 7 bases separating them. Treatment described: roughly 10-day PBMC culture with coronavirus spike peptide pools or control peptides (ViraFEST assay). V and J are TRBV6-1 and TRBJ2-7; tentative D call: TRBD2 (6 bases). The sample was CD4+ T cells from blood, cultured in vitro. This TCR was sampled from a human donor who had recovered from COVID-19. CDR3 amino acids: CASGTAYEQYF. The DNA of the CDR3 is TGTGCCAGCGGGACTGCCTACGAGCAGTACTTC.